The 19 T cell receptor beta chains presented below share a single source sample, sequenced in a study of T cells in Graves' hyperthyroidism and ophthalmopathy. RNA transcripts provided the source from which TCR beta CDR3 regions were amplified. When the TCR CDR3 underwent first-round RT-PCR, the HTBI primer set was used. TCRdb recomputed calls from the multiplex PCR reads with MiXCR, one row per CDR3 protein. The sample lists 450,000 to 550,000 distinct CDR3 sequences, approximately 25% occurring once. Sequences were obtained from blood. All receptors derive from a woman between 25 and 40 years old with Graves' ophthalmopathy.

At least ten counts were recorded for this clonotype. V gene TRBV6-5 combines with J gene TRBJ2-7, with 10 bases lining up with TRBD1. V was pared by 2 bases and J by 6 bases, with 10 bases of the junction left unmatched. The CDR3 loop spans 16 amino acids. Germline V gene data show CDR1 as MNHEY and CDR2 as SVGAGI. In nucleotides, the CDR3 is TGTGCCAGCAGTTACACCCTGACAGGGGGCAAGGGCGAGCAGTACTTC. Translating it yields CASSYTLTGGKGEQYF.

About this clonotype: Compared with germline, one end of the junction differs, possibly owing to a read error. The chain is built from TRBV6-1 and TRBJ2-4; the D gene is possibly TRBD2 (6 bases). Germline V CDR1 and CDR2: MNHNS, SASEGT. There are 14 residues in the CDR3. The CDR3 protein is CASTRELAKNIKYF. The DNA of the CDR3 is TGTGCCAGCACTCGGGAACTAGCCAAAAACATTAAGTACTTC.

This sequence joins TRBV6-2 or TRBV6-3 and TRBJ1-6; 7 bases match TRBD1. CDR3 length: 12 amino acids. Germline V gene sequence: CDR1 MNHEY, CDR2 SVGEGT. The CDR3, as DNA: TGTGGGACAGGAGGTTATAATTCACCCCTCCACTTT. It specifies CGTGGYNSPLHF.

This clonotype showed up many times. The chain links TRBV2 to TRBJ2-2; D uncertain. The V gene lost 0 bases and the J gene lost 2 bases, with 7 bases spanning the gap. Looked up from germline, CDR1 is SNHLY and CDR2 is FYNNEI. The CDR3 contains 15 residues. CDR3 coding DNA: TGTGCCAGCAGTGAAGCGATAGAAAACACCGGGGAGCTGTTTTTT. Translating gives CASSEAIENTGELFF. The full variable domain, rest sourced from reference TRBV2 and TRBJ2-2, is EPEVTQTPSHQVTQMGQEVILRCVPISNHLYFYWYRQILGQKVEFLVSFYNNEISEKSEIFDDQFSVERPDGSNFTLKIRSTKLEDSAMYFCASSEAIENTGELFFGEGSRLTVL.

This clonotype was seen many times. The J gene is TRBJ2-5, the V gene TRBV10-3; 9 positions agree with TRBD1. The trim removed 2 bases at V and 5 bases at J, leaving 12 bases unmatched. The germline V gene has CDR1 ENHRY and CDR2 SYGVKD. This CDR3 is built from 17 residues. The CDR3 DNA sequence: TGTGCCATCAGTGAGGGGGGGACAGGGAAGTTATTGGAGACCCAGTACTTC. This gives the protein CAISEGGTGKLLETQYF.

A note on this clonotype: This may be a read error: a much more frequent sequence differs by one nucleotide. The genes are TRBV7-9 and TRBJ2-7; 8 bases align to TRBD2. There are 15 residues in the CDR3. CDR1 and CDR2 from the germline V gene are SEHNR and FQNEAQ (reference sequence). CDR3 sequence: CAISFQRGTSYEQYF. CDR3 nucleotide sequence: TGTGCCATCAGCTTCCAGCGGGGGACCTCCTACGAGCAGTACTTC.

This clonotype was picked up a small number of times. The chain joins TRBV18 to TRBJ2-2; D tentatively reads TRBD1 or TRBD2 (5 bases each). Germline V lookup: CDR1 KGHSH, CDR2 LQKENI. This CDR3 comprises 15 residues. V dropped 1 base and J dropped 0 bases, with 6 bases sitting between them. This chain's CDR3 is CASSPQGPNTGELFF. CDR3 nucleotides: TGTGCCAGCTCACCACAGGGACCGAACACCGGGGAGCTGTTTTTT.

This clonotype was recorded at least ten times. The rearrangement joins TRBV20-1 to TRBJ1-2; D gene uncertain. The V end was cut by 3 bases, the J end by 0 bases, with 8 bases between. The germline CDR1 and CDR2 sequences are DFQATT and SNEGSKA (reference sequence). The CDR3 has 13 amino acids. In nucleotides, the CDR3 is TGCAGTGCTAGGGACCCAGCTAACTATGGCTACACCTTC. Translated: CSARDPANYGYTF.

This clonotype was detected ten times or more. The CDR3 region has the DNA TGTGCCATCAGACACCAGAACACTGAAGCTTTCTTT. It codes for CAIRHQNTEAFF. V is TRBV10-3 and J is TRBJ1-1; the D is unclear. V lost 6 bases and J 1 base, leaving 6 bases between the germline ends. Germline V gives CDR1 ENHRY, CDR2 SYGVKD. The CDR3 loop spans 12 amino acids.

This clonotype was detected ten times or more. V and J are TRBV7-2 and TRBJ2-5, with 8 bases identical to TRBD2. Trimming cost V 3 bases and J 3 bases; bases outside gene matches: 3. This CDR3 is 14 amino acids long. CDR1 and CDR2 (germline): SGHTA, FQGNSA. CDR3 DNA sequence: TGTGCCAGCAGCTTGAATAGCGGGGAAGAGACCCAGTACTTC. This gives the protein CASSLNSGEETQYF.

This chain links TRBV7-2 with TRBJ2-7; D call uncertain. Germline assignment: CDR1 SGHTA and CDR2 FQGNSA. This CDR3 is built from 14 residues. The ends were cut back, 5 bases at V and 3 bases at J, with 14 bases in the middle. CDR3 protein: CASSRKMGIYEQYF. The CDR3 DNA is TGTGCCAGCAGCCGAAAGATGGGAATCTACGAGCAGTACTTC.

This clonotype was counted at least ten times. This chain uses TRBV7-2 with TRBJ1-5; D is uncertain. CDR1 and CDR2 (germline): SGHTA, FQGNSA. The CDR3 spans 13 residues. V gave up 1 base and J gave up 7 bases, with 8 bases separating them. The DNA for the CDR3 is TGTGCCAGCAGCTTAGACGGTCGACAGCCCCAGCATTTT. Protein sequence: CASSLDGRQPQHF. The variable domain in full, with the rest retrieved from reference TRBV7-2 and TRBJ1-5, is GAGVSQSPSNKVTEKGKDVELRCDPISGHTALYWYRQSLGQGLEFLIYFQGNSAPDKSGLPSDRFSAERTGGSVSTLTIQRTQQEDSAVYLCASSLDGRQPQHFGDGTRLSIL.

In its sample, this clonotype was seen many times. CDR3 nucleotides: TGTGCCAGCAGAGGACAGACGGTTGAAGCTTTCTTT. Protein product: CASRGQTVEAFF. The gene calls are TRBV6-1 and TRBJ1-1, with a tentative D call TRBD1 (6 bases). Deletions cut 6 bases from V and 7 bases from J, with 12 bases between. In germline, CDR1 is MNHNS, CDR2 SASEGT. This CDR3 has 12 amino acids.

This clonotype was observed many times. The chain couples TRBV7-9 to TRBJ1-2, with 9 bases identical to TRBD1. V gave up 5 bases and J gave up 5 bases; unmatched junction bases: 9. CDR3 size: 15 residues. Germline V gives CDR1 SEHNR, CDR2 FQNEAQ (reference sequence). The CDR3 loop is CASSPGTGTAYGYTF. CDR3 DNA sequence: TGTGCCAGCAGCCCCGGGACAGGGACTGCGTATGGCTACACCTTC. Full variable domain (missing parts from reference TRBV7-9 and TRBJ1-2): DTGVSQNPRHKITKRGQNVTFRCDPISEHNRLYWYRQTLGQGPEFLTYFQNEAQLEKSRLLSDRFSAERPKGSFSTLEIQRTEQGDSAMYLCASSPGTGTAYGYTFGSGTRLTVV.

This clonotype was detected many times. V usage is TRBV2 and J usage is TRBJ2-5, with D hard to call. Between the trimmed V and J ends, which lost 7 bases and 1 base, there was a span of 10 bases. The CDR3 loop spans 13 amino acids. Per germline, CDR1 SNHLY and CDR2 FYNNEI. The CDR3 DNA reads TGTGCCAGCACACAGACAATCCAAGAGACCCAGTACTTC. Translating gives CASTQTIQETQYF.

This clonotype was observed at least ten times. The rearrangement uses TRBV19 and TRBJ2-7; D perhaps matches TRBD1 (5 bases). Germline loops: CDR1 LNHDA, CDR2 SQIVND (reference sequence). V gave up 3 bases and J gave up 2 bases, with 11 bases separating them. This CDR3 is built from 14 residues. CDR3 sequence (DNA): TGTGCCAGTAGTATCACGGCAGGGCCCTACGAGCAGTACTTC. This codes for CASSITAGPYEQYF. Supplemented by reference TRBV19 and TRBJ2-7, the full variable domain reads DGGITQSPKYLFRKEGQNVTLSCEQNLNHDAMYWYRQDPGQGLRLIYYSQIVNDFQKGDIAEGYSVSREKKESFPLTVTSAQKNPTAFYLCASSITAGPYEQYFGPGTRLTVT.

Ten or more counts support this clonotype. The V and J genes are TRBV12-3 or TRBV12-4 and TRBJ1-1, with D tentatively TRBD1 (5 bases). The V end was cut by 7 bases, the J end by 0 bases, with 9 bases between. This CDR3 contains 13 residues. CDR3 region: CASTGQMNTEAFF. CDR3 nucleotide sequence: TGTGCCAGCACCGGACAAATGAACACTGAAGCTTTCTTT.

This clonotype was observed a handful of times. The CDR3 region is CAWGVFGNYGYTF. As DNA, the CDR3 is TGTGCCTGGGGGGTCTTCGGTAACTATGGCTACACCTTC. This chain links TRBV30 with TRBJ1-2; D is ambiguous. The CDR3 runs to 13 residues. V lost 5 bases, J lost 1 base, and 11 bases lay in between. The germline gives CDR1 GTSNPN, CDR2 SVGIG (reference sequence). Drawing the rest from reference TRBV30 and TRBJ1-2, the complete variable domain is SQTIHQWPATLVQPVGSPLSLECTVEGTSNPNLYWYRQAAGRGLQLLFYSVGIGQISSEVPQNLSASRPQDRQFILSSKKLLLSDSGFYLCAWGVFGNYGYTFGSGTRLTVV.

Ten or more counts support this clonotype. The chain carries TRBV7-9 and TRBJ1-6, with 8 nucleotides matching TRBD1. Germline CDR1 reads SEHNR; CDR2 reads FQNEAQ (reference sequence). The CDR3 is 14 residues long. Trimming took 1 base from V and 14 from J; bases not matched to a gene: 7. This chain's CDR3 is CASSLGTGQMTLHF. The DNA for the CDR3 is TGTGCCAGCAGCTTAGGGACAGGGCAGATGACCCTCCACTTT.